Sequencing of this T cell receptor (beta chain) was carried out in a study of immune evolution from preneoplasia to lung adenocarcinoma. This clone was detected only a few times. The antigen remains unidentified. There are 15 residues in the CDR3. Trimming at V came to 3 bases and at J to 3 bases, leaving 6 bases not matched to a gene. CDR1 and CDR2 from the germline V gene are SGHDT and YYEEEE. Clones were sequenced by immunoSEQ multiplex PCR, and TCRdb holds only the in-frame ones, with some missing. The sample lists about 4,800 clones; almost 80% were seen once. The study, taken as a whole, reports: Later-stage lesions seemingly showed higher T cell density and diversity than normal lung.

This receptor was obtained from a person aged 55 to 75 with lung adenocarcinoma. Specimen: FFPE normal lung tissue adjacent to the tumor. The V and J genes are TRBV5-6 and TRBJ1-2, with TRBD1 identical over 9 bases. The CDR3 DNA sequence: TGTGCCAGCAGCTATCGGGACAGGGCCTACTATGGCTACACCTTC. Its translation is CASSYRDRAYYGYTF.